Below, 20 T cell receptor beta chains from the same sample are listed, as sequenced in a study of cytomegalovirus exposure and HLA in healthy donors. Here immunoSEQ multiplex PCR was the method, and the copy in TCRdb shows in-frame clones only, minus some. The sample has 110,000 or so clones, around 88% seen once. The sample taken for sequencing was PBMCs. The receptors were gathered from a man aged 18 to 29 in good health and CMV-seronegative.

CDR3 DNA sequence: TGTGCCAGCAGTCTGGACAGGTGGGGGAACACTGAAGCTTTCTTT. Translation: CASSLDRWGNTEAFF. V and J are TRBV6-5 and TRBJ1-1, with TRBD1 matching 7 bases. V lost 5 bases, J lost 1 base, and 7 bases stayed unmatched. This CDR3 is built from 15 residues. Germline-derived CDR1 and CDR2 are MNHEY and SVGAGI.

The V call is TRBV6-1, the J call TRBJ1-2, with D uncertain. Between the trimmed V and J ends, which lost 1 base and 13 bases, there was a span of 13 bases. Germline CDR1 MNHNS, CDR2 SASEGT. This CDR3 is 12 amino acids long. As DNA, the CDR3 is TGTGCCAGCAGTGAAGGTGGGCCGGTGTTCACCTTC. Its protein is CASSEGGPVFTF.

The chain uses TRBV23-1 and TRBJ1-1; TRBD1 agrees at 10 bases. TRBV23-1 falls under the ORF class, with uncertain function. V dropped 1 base and J dropped 4; count of bases not matched to a gene: 9. The CDR3 is 17 residues long. The CDR3 is CASSQFDRGRRGTEAFF. Here the CDR3 DNA reads TGCGCCAGCAGTCAATTTGACAGGGGGCGCCGAGGCACTGAAGCTTTCTTT.

This chain links TRBV6-5 with TRBJ1-1; 8 bases align to TRBD1. Germline V lookup: CDR1 MNHEY, CDR2 SVGAGI. The CDR3 sequence is 16 residues long. V lost 4 bases to trimming and J lost 2 bases; unmatched junction nucleotides: 9. This CDR3 reads CASSWDRKIPNTEAFF. CDR3 DNA sequence: TGTGCCAGCAGTTGGGACAGGAAGATCCCTAACACTGAAGCTTTCTTT.

The chain uses TRBV5-6 and TRBJ2-6; tentatively, D is TRBD1 (6 bases). The CDR3 has 17 residues. Trimming took 1 base from V and 1 from J, leaving 12 bases between them. Per germline, CDR1 SGHDT and CDR2 YYEEEE. The CDR3 nucleotides read TGTGCCAGCAGCTTGTGGGGGCACTCTTCTGGGGCCAACGTCCTGACTTTC. Amino acids: CASSLWGHSSGANVLTF.

The genes are TRBV5-4 and TRBJ2-6, with 11 positions matching TRBD2. CDR1 is SGHNT and CDR2 is YYREEE in the germline V gene (reference sequence). The CDR3 loop spans 18 amino acids. Trimming at V came to 3 bases and at J to 0 bases, leaving 5 bases not matched to a gene. Here the CDR3 reads CASSSRLAGISGANVLTF. The DNA for the CDR3 is TGTGCCAGCAGCTCGAGACTAGCGGGGATCTCTGGGGCCAACGTCCTGACTTTC.

The J gene is TRBJ2-3, the V gene TRBV19, with a weak D call TRBD1 (6 bases). The CDR3 length is 17 residues. Trimming pared 0 bases from V and 6 bases from J, leaving 19 bases between. CDR1 and CDR2 (germline): LNHDA, SQIVND (reference sequence). In DNA form, the CDR3 reads TGTGCCAGTAGTATAGAGGGACAAGGGGGACGGCCGGATACGCAGTATTTT. As protein: CASSIEGQGGRPDTQYF.

The chain employs TRBV5-4 and TRBJ2-1; tentatively, D is TRBD1 (6 bases). The CDR3 runs 16 residues. Germline CDR1 and CDR2: SGHNT and YYREEE (reference sequence). V was cut by 0 bases and J by 2 bases, with 12 bases left in between. The CDR3 region has the DNA TGTGCCAGCAGCTTGGGGGGCAGGGGCGCCTACAATGAGCAGTTCTTC. It yields the protein CASSLGGRGAYNEQFF.

This chain joins TRBV29-1 and TRBJ1-1, with 10 bases matching TRBD1. CDR1 and CDR2 from the germline V gene are SQVTM and ANQGSEA. The CDR3 consists of 14 residues. V lost 4 bases and J lost 4; bases outside the gene matches: 6. The DNA of the CDR3 is TGCAGCGTTGTACCGACAGGGGGCGGCACTGAAGCTTTCTTT. Its protein product is CSVVPTGGGTEAFF.

The chain is built from TRBV5-1 and TRBJ2-7; D remains unclear. Germline-derived CDR1 and CDR2 are SGHRS and YFSETQ. The CDR3 has 16 residues. Trimming stripped 4 bases from V and 2 bases from J, with 19 bases between. This CDR3 reads CASSLAPQLLAYEQYF. The CDR3 DNA follows: TGCGCCAGCAGCCTGGCCCCACAGCTCCTGGCCTACGAGCAGTACTTC.

This clone was recorded only once. CDR3 sequence: CASSYSGVYGYTF. The CDR3 DNA sequence: TGTGCCAGCAGTTACTCCGGGGTATATGGCTACACCTTC. This chain connects TRBV6-5 to TRBJ1-2, with D uncertain. There are 13 residues in the CDR3. V shed 0 bases and J shed 5 bases, with 7 bases lying between them. From germline, CDR1 is MNHEY and CDR2 SVGAGI.

CDR3 protein: CASSVGILAGAYEQYF. CDR3 nucleotide sequence: TGTGCCAGTAGTGTAGGCATTCTAGCGGGGGCATACGAGCAGTACTTC. The chain couples TRBV19 to TRBJ2-7; TRBD2 matches at 10 bases. Germline CDR1 is LNHDA and CDR2 is SQIVND (reference sequence). CDR3 size: 16 residues. V shed 5 bases and J 4 bases; nucleotides not matched to a gene: 11.

CDR3 sequence reads: CASSAGSGGAYNEQFF. CDR3 coding DNA: TGTGCCAGCAGCGCCGGGAGCGGGGGGGCGTACAATGAGCAGTTCTTC. V gene TRBV9 combines with J gene TRBJ2-1; TRBD2 matches 10 bases. Trimming took 3 bases from V and 4 from J; bases not matched to a gene: 7. The CDR3 is 16 residues long. Germline assignment: CDR1 SGDLS and CDR2 YYNGEE.

V is TRBV5-1 and J is TRBJ2-3, with 7 bases identical to TRBD1. The V gene end was trimmed by 0 bases and the J gene end by 6 bases; junction bases not matched to a gene: 4. This CDR3 comprises 14 residues. Germline CDR1 SGHRS, CDR2 YFSETQ. For the CDR3, the DNA is TGCGCCAGCAGCTTGGAGGGGGCTTGGGATACGCAGTATTTT. Translated: CASSLEGAWDTQYF.

The chain uses TRBV20-1 and TRBJ1-2; D not certain. V was shortened by 3 bases and J by 13 bases, with 6 bases between the two germline ends. The CDR3 contains 8 residues. Germline CDR1 is DFQATT and CDR2 is SNEGSKA (reference sequence). CDR3 sequence: CSASPSTF. The CDR3 nucleotides read TGCAGTGCTAGTCCGAGCACCTTC.

This clone was detected a few times. The chain links TRBV28 to TRBJ2-7; 11 nucleotides line up with TRBD1. The germline gives CDR1 MDHEN, CDR2 SYDVKM. This CDR3 has 15 amino acids. V lost 1 base, J lost 6 bases, and 5 bases stayed unmatched. The CDR3: CASSLSGTGGAEQYF. Here the CDR3 DNA reads TGTGCCAGCAGTTTATCCGGGACAGGGGGGGCCGAGCAGTACTTC.

The rearrangement joins TRBV28 to TRBJ2-3; possible D gene TRBD1, 6 bases. V lost 6 bases and J lost 1, with 17 bases in between. The CDR3 covers 16 residues. The germline CDR1 and CDR2 sequences are MDHEN and SYDVKM. CDR3 nucleotides: TGTGCCAGCAGCCCCGGACAGACCCATGGCACAGATACGCAGTATTTT. Its translation: CASSPGQTHGTDTQYF.

The rearrangement links TRBV30 to TRBJ1-5; perhaps TRBD1 as D (6 bases). The CDR3 contains 15 residues. Germline lookup yields CDR1 GTSNPN and CDR2 SVGIG (reference sequence). Trimming removed 8 bases at V and 0 bases at J, with 17 bases between. CDR3 nucleotides: TGTGCCGCGGGGGCCGGGACAAATAGCAATCAGCCCCAGCATTTT. Translated, it gives CAAGAGTNSNQPQHF. Full variable domain (rest looked up from reference TRBV30 and TRBJ1-5): SQTIHQWPATLVQPVGSPLSLECTVEGTSNPNLYWYRQAAGRGLQLLFYSVGIGQISSEVPQNLSASRPQDRQFILSSKKLLLSDSGFYLCAAGAGTNSNQPQHFGDGTRLSIL.

The chain carries TRBV5-1 and TRBJ1-2, with D maybe TRBD1 (5 bases). V was cut by 6 bases and J by 6 bases, with 15 bases left in between. The CDR3 consists of 13 residues. Germline V lookup: CDR1 SGHRS, CDR2 YFSETQ. The CDR3: CASTSPGFDGYTF. The CDR3 coding sequence is TGCGCCAGCACCTCCCCAGGGTTTGATGGCTACACCTTC.

Here the CDR3 reads CASSYAAARGSYGYTF. The CDR3 DNA reads TGTGCCAGCAGCTACGCGGCAGCCCGAGGGAGCTATGGCTACACCTTC. The chain combines TRBV5-4 with TRBJ1-2; no reliable D call. Per the germline V gene, CDR1 is SGHNT and CDR2 is YYREEE (reference sequence). Trimming took 3 bases from V and 4 from J, leaving 19 bases between them. There are 16 residues in the CDR3.